This TCR beta chain was profiled in a study of regulatory T cells in long-lasting Graves disease. Sample time point: newly diagnosed GD, antithyroid drugs for less than 3 months. RNA from PBMCs was the source of the TCR library. From an endocrinology department in Xi'an, China, came the patients. Through Arm-PCR of CDR3 regions and iRepertoire HTBI primers, TCR beta libraries were built. TCRdb re-derived calls from the multiplex PCR reads in MiXCR, one entry per CDR3 protein. The repertoire includes about 530,000 distinct CDR3 sequences, about 15% of them detected once, and around a quarter sits in the top ten. The CDR3 loop spans 13 amino acids. With 6 bases removed from V and 3 bases from J, the gap between germline ends came to 12 bases. Germline loops: CDR1 SEHNR, CDR2 FQNEAQ (reference sequence). This clonotype was recorded a few times. The same sample was also used in a study of T cells in Graves' hyperthyroidism and ophthalmopathy.

The starting material was peripheral blood mononuclear cells (PBMCs), obtained at new diagnosis, from a patient treated with antithyroid drugs. The receptor comes from a woman aged 35-65 years with Graves disease. V and J are TRBV7-9 and TRBJ2-7; D ambiguous. CDR3 region: CASRPPSDYEQYF. CDR3 coding DNA: TGTGCCAGCAGACCACCATCGGACTACGAGCAGTACTTC. The full variable domain, with the rest looked up from reference TRBV7-9 and TRBJ2-7, is DTGVSQNPRHKITKRGQNVTFRCDPISEHNRLYWYRQTLGQGPEFLTYFQNEAQLEKSRLLSDRFSAERPKGSFSTLEIQRTEQGDSAMYLCASRPPSDYEQYFGPGTRLTVT.